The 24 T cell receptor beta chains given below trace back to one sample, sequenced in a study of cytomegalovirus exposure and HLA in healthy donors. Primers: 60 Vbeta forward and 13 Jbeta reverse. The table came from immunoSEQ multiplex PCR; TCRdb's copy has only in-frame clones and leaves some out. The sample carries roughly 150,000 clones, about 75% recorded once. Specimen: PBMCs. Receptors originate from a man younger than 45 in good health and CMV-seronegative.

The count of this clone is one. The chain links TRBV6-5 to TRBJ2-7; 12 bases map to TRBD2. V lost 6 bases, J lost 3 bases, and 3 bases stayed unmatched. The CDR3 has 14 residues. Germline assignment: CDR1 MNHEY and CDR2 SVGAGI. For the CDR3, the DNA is TGTGCCAGCAGAGGACTAGCGGGGAACTACGAGCAGTACTTC. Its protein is CASRGLAGNYEQYF.

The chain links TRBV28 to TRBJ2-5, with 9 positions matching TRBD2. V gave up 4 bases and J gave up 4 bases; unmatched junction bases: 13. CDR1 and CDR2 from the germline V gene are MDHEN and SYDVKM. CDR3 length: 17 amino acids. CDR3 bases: TGTGCCAGCAGTTCCCCCGAGGCTAGCGGGGTGGGAGAGACCCAGTACTTC. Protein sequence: CASSSPEASGVGETQYF. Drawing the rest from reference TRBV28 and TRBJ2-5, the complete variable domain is DVKVTQSSRYLVKRTGEKVFLECVQDMDHENMFWYRQDPGLGLRLIYFSYDVKMKEKGDIPEGYSVSREKKERFSLILESASTNQTSMYLCASSSPEASGVGETQYFGPGTRLLVL.

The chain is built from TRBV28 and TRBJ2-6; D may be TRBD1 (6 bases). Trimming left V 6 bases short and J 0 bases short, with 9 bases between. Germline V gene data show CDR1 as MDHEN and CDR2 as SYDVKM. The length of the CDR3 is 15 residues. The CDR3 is CASRSQGSGANVLTF. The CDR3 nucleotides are TGTGCCAGCAGGTCACAGGGCTCTGGGGCCAACGTCCTGACTTTC.

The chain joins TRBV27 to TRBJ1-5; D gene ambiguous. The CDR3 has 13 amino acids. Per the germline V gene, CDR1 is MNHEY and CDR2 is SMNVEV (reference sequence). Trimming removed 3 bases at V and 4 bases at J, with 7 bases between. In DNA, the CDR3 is TGTGCCAGCAGTTTGTCCAGGAATCAGCCCCAGCATTTT. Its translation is CASSLSRNQPQHF.

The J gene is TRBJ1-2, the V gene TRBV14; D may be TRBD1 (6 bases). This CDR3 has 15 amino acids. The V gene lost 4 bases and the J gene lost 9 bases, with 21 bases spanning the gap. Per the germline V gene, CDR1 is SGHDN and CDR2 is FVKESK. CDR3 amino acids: CASSRRGNGNYRYTF. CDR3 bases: TGTGCCAGCAGCCGTAGGGGGAACGGTAACTACCGCTACACCTTC.

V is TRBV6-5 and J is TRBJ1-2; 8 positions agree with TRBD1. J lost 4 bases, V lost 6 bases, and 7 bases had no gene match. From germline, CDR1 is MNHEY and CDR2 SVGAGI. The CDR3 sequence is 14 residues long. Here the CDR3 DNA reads TGTGCCAGCAGGTCGGGACAGGAGAGCTATGGCTACACCTTC. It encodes CASRSGQESYGYTF.

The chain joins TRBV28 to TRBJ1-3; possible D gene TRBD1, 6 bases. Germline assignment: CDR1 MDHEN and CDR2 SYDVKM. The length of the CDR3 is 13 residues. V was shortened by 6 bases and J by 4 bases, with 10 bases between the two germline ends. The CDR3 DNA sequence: TGTGCCAGCAGCCCGGGGGGCGGAAACACCATATATTTT. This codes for CASSPGGGNTIYF.

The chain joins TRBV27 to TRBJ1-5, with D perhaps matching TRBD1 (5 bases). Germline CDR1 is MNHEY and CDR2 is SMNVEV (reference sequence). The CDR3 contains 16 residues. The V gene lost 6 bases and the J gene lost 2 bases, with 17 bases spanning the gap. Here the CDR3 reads CASRPSSGEGNQPQHF. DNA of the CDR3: TGTGCCAGCAGACCTTCATCGGGGGAGGGCAATCAGCCCCAGCATTTT.

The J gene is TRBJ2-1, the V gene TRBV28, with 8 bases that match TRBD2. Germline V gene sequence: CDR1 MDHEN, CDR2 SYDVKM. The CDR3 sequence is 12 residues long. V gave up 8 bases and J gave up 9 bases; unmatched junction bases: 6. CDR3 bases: TGTGCCAGCGCCCCGGGAGGGGGTGAGCAGTTCTTC. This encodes CASAPGGGEQFF.

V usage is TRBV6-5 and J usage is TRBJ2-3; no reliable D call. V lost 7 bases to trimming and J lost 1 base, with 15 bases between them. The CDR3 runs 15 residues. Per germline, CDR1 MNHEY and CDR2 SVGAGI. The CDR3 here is CASKNTPLGTDTQYF. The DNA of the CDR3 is TGTGCCAGCAAAAACACCCCCTTGGGCACAGATACGCAGTATTTT.

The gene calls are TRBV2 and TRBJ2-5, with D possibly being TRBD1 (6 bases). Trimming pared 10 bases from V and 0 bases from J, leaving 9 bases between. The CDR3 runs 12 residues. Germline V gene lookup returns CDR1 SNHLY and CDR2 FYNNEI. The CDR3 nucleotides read TGTGCCACCGACAGGAACCAAGAGACCCAGTACTTC. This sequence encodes CATDRNQETQYF. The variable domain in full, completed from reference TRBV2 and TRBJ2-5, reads EPEVTQTPSHQVTQMGQEVILRCVPISNHLYFYWYRQILGQKVEFLVSFYNNEISEKSEIFDDQFSVERPDGSNFTLKIRSTKLEDSAMYFCATDRNQETQYFGPGTRLLVL.

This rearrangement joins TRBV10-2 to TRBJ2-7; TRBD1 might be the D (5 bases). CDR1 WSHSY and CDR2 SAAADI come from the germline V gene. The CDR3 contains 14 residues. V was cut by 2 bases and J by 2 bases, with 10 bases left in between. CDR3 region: CASSELGHTYEQYF. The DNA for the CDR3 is TGCGCCAGCAGTGAGCTTGGACATACCTACGAGCAGTACTTC.

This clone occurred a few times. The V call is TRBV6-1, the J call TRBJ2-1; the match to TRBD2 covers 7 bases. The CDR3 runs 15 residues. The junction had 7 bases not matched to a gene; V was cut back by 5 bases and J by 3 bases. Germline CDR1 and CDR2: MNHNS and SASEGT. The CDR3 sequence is CASSRLAGGYNEQFF. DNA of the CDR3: TGTGCCAGCAGTAGACTAGCAGGAGGCTACAATGAGCAGTTCTTC.

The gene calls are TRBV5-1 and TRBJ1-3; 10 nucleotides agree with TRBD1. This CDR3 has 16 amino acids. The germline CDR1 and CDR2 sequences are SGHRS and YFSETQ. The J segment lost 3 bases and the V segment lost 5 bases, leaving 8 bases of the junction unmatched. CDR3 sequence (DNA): TGCGCCAGCAGTCAATCGACAGGGGGCAGTGGAAACACCATATATTTT. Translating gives CASSQSTGGSGNTIYF.

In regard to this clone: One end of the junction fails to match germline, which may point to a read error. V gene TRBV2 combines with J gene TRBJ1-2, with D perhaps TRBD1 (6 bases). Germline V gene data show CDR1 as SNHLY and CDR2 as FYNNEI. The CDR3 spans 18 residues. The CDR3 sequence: CASSATSRVVSGEKGYAF. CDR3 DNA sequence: TGTGCCAGCAGTGCTACTAGTAGGGTCGTTTCAGGGGAGAAGGGCTACGCCTTC.

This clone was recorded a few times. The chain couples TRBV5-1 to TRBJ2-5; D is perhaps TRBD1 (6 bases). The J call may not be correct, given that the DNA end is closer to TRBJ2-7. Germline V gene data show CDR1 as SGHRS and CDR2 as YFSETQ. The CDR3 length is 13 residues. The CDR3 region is CASSSQGKYEQYF. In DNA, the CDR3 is TGCGCCAGCAGCTCCCAGGGGAAGTACGAGCAGTACTTC.

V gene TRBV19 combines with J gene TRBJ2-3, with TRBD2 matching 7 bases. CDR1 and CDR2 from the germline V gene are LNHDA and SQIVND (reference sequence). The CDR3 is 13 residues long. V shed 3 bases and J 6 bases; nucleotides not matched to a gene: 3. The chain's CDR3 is CASSIGLGDTQYF. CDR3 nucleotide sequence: TGTGCCAGTAGTATCGGACTAGGGGATACGCAGTATTTT.

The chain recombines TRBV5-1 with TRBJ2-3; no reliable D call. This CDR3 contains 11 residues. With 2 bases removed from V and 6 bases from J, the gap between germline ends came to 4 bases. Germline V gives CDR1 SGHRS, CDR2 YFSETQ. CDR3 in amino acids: CASSFRDTQYF. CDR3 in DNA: TGCGCCAGCAGCTTCAGGGATACGCAGTATTTT.

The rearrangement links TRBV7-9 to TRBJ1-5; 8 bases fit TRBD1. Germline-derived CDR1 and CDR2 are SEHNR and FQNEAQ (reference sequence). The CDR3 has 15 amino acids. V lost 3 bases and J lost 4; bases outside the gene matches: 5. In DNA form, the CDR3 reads TGTGCCAGCAGCTTGGGACAGGCGAGGAATCAGCCCCAGCATTTT. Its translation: CASSLGQARNQPQHF.

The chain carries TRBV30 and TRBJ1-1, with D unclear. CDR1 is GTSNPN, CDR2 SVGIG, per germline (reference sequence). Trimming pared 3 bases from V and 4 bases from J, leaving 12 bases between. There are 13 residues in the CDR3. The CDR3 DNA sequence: TGTGCCTGGAGATCTGGCGGGAGCACTGAAGCTTTCTTT. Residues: CAWRSGGSTEAFF.

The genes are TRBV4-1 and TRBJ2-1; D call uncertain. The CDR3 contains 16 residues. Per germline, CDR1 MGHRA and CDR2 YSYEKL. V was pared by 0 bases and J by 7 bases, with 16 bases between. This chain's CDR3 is CASSQEELRRRNEQFF. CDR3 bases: TGCGCCAGCAGCCAAGAGGAACTCCGTAGGAGAAATGAGCAGTTCTTC.

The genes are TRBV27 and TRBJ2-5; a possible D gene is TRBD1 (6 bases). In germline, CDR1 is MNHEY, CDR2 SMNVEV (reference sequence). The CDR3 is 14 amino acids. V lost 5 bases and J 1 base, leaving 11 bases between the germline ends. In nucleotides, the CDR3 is TGTGCCAGCAGTATTAACAGGGCCCAAGAGACCCAGTACTTC. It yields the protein CASSINRAQETQYF.

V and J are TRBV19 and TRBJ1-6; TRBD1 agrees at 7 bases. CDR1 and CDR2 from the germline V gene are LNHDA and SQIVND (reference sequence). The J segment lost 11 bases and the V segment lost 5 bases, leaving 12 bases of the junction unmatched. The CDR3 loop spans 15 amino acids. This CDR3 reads CASSARQGGGPPLHF. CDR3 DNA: TGTGCCAGTAGTGCCCGACAGGGAGGAGGGCCACCCCTCCACTTT.

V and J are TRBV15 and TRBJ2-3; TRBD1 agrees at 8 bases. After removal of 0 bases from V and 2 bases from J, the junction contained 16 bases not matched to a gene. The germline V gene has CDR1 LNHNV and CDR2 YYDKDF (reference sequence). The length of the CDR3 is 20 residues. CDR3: CATSRDPGRPGQGHTDTQYF. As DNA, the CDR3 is TGTGCCACCAGCAGAGATCCCGGCCGACCCGGACAGGGACACACAGATACGCAGTATTTT.